The table lists the clone carrying this T cell receptor (beta chain) with a few counts. Its antigen remains unidentified. Treatment noted: roughly 10-day PBMC culture with coronavirus spike peptide pools or control peptides (ViraFEST assay). Peptide pools at roughly 10 ug/ml and IL-2 at about 9.6 IU/ml were added to cultures of 1.5 million to 2 million PBMCs per well. This record comes from a study of vaccination and CD4 T cells after COVID-19. Study-level background: Convalescent donors: six male, four female; seven Caucasian, two Asian, one multiracial, two Hispanic. Cells were stimulated with overlapping spike peptide pools from SARS-CoV-2, HCoV-NL63, HCoV-OC43 and HCoV-229E.

Oncomine TCR Beta short-read sequencing was applied to DNA from cultured CD4+ T cells. Genomic DNA was taken out of cultured CD4+ T cells by extraction. TCRdb passed the PCR reads through MiXCR, listing each CDR3 protein once. In the table there are about 10,000 distinct CDR3 sequences, about 28% of which are singletons. Germline-derived CDR1 and CDR2 are MDHEN and SYDVKM. CDR3 length equals 13 residues. Trimming shortened V by 8 bases and J by 1 base, and 11 bases separated the two germline ends. The receptor comes from a human donor who had recovered from COVID-19. V is TRBV28 and J is TRBJ2-5; no clear D. Sequences were derived from CD4+ T cells from blood, cultured in vitro, sampled after SARS-CoV-2 vaccination. The CDR3 region has the DNA TGTGCCAGCCAGTGGGTATCCCAAGAGACCCAGTACTTC. Its translation: CASQWVSQETQYF.